A selection of T cell receptor beta chains follows, all from one sample in a study of CXCR3-negative and CXCR3-positive naive CD8 T cells. TCRdb reprocessed the 5' RACE reads and stores each CDR3 protein as one record, lacking DNA. The sample holds some 39,000 distinct CDR3 sequences. Sequencing input: naive CXCR3- CD8+ T cells from blood. These receptors were obtained from a human donor in good health. Some clones in this sample may be carry-over from other donors' samples. Each CDR3 is given with its conserved first and last residue. Not every row has a clone size; where given, it reads once, few, many or a size class.

>.|TRBV20-1|TRBJ2-5
CSARGLADERETQYF
>.|TRBV29-1|TRBJ2-1
CSVERPNSYNEQFF
>.|TRBV29-1|TRBJ2-7
CSVDRGQGYEQYF
>.|TRBV11-3|TRBJ2-3
CASSLEDGRPTDTQYF
>.|TRBV7-2|TRBJ2-7
CASSGRTSGGSYEQYF
>.|TRBV29-1|TRBJ2-1
CSVTDRGLKGEQFF
>.|TRBV29-1|TRBJ2-7
CSVEESYEQYF
>.|TRBV7-2|TRBJ1-5
CASSPDSNSNQPQHF
>.|TRBV27|TRBJ2-7
CASSLRTGTSYEQYF
>.|TRBV27|TRBJ2-4
CASSTGLELAKNIQYF
>.|TRBV6-2/TRBV6-3|TRBJ2-5
CASGMTGGDRETQYF
>.|TRBV4-2|TRBJ1-2
CASSQDFGTANYGYTF
>.|TRBV20-1|TRBJ2-7
CSARRDITYEQYF
>.|TRBV20-1|TRBJ1-5
CSAGGQGDYQPQHF
>.|TRBV19|TRBJ2-2
CASSIERTGPYTGELFF
>.|TRBV29-1|TRBJ2-7
CSVEVGTPSYEQYF
>.|TRBV6-2/TRBV6-3|TRBJ2-1
CASSSRTGASYNEQFF
>.|TRBV23-1|TRBJ1-1
CASSRAARNTEAFF
>medium-sized|TRBV10-1|TRBJ2-7
CASSDSGKGYEQYF
>.|TRBV28|TRBJ2-5
CASSLYLAGEAQETQYF
>.|TRBV29-1|TRBJ2-1
CSVAGGQYNEQFF
>.|TRBV29-1|TRBJ2-7
CSVEGGTEGLAGGEQYF
>.|TRBV7-2|TRBJ2-5
CASSLGEQRGETQYF
>.|TRBV29-1|TRBJ2-2
CSVELRGTGELFF
>.|TRBV29-1|TRBJ2-1
CSVHSTSNGLEQFF
>.|TRBV7-8|TRBJ2-6
CASSTGYVPGEAYGANVLTF